The TCR beta chain described here comes from a study of cytomegalovirus exposure and HLA in healthy donors (dated by TCRdb to the late 2010s). Regarding the research as a whole: According to a later analysis, the roughly 130 validation repertoires were produced on the same platform as the roughly 720 repertoires of the first cohort. Along with the approximately 700-subject first cohort, a separate validation cohort of over 90 different subjects was used. To predict cytomegalovirus infection status, the study brought together high-throughput TCR immunosequencing, statistical association of individual TCRs with disease status, and machine learning. The study aimed to test whether cataloging public T cell receptors could reveal signatures of past pathogen exposure.

As encoded in the germline V gene, CDR1 is LGHNA while CDR2 is YSLEER. The junction carries 10 bases between V and J, which are trimmed by 4 bases and 6 bases respectively. Reading from cysteine to phenylalanine, the CDR3 counts 13 amino acids. The DNA shown is the 39-base CDR3, in frame from base 1. About this clone: What antigen it recognizes has not been identified. Base qualities were left out, and no much larger clone turns up one base away.

The method behind the library was the immunoSEQ multiplex PCR assay. The study's own analysis went as follows. A statistical classification framework was built for diagnosing cytomegalovirus status from the catalog of TCR beta chain sequences. The clones in this table, taken by TCRdb from immuneACCESS, are in-frame only. Not every clone is retained; where verified, under half of the shortfall comes from an unresolved V gene, and the cause of the rest is unknown. V and J calls and clone size are as listed in that table; D and trimming were resolved from the DNA. The sample table shows fewer than 120,000 clones, and 88% are seen once. Roughly 1.4% of the sample rests with the top ten. Donors formed part of the validation cohort, which comprised 120 subjects and was distinct from the first cohort of 690 or so subjects. The study at large found these results: A later analysis had no HLA typing for the validation cohort, so co-occurrence there was scored across all 130 or so repertoires. In a later analysis, TCRs clustered in the first cohort were found to also tend to co-occur in the approximately 120 validation repertoires, with 94% of cluster scores above 0. Most TCR sequences were observed very rarely across donors, whereas some public TCRs were present in many individuals. Cytomegalovirus status was reported to be diagnosed by the classifier with high specificity and sensitivity in both the original and validation cohorts. A few of the identified cytomegalovirus-associated TCR beta chains were confirmed in vitro to be specific for cytomegalovirus antigens. The authors suggested that the approach could potentially be extended to other disease states and immunological phenotypes. In the study, some 180 TCR beta chains were listed as associated with cytomegalovirus.

The sequence is built from TRBV4-3 and TRBJ1-5, with an unclear D gene assignment. The source of this sequence is a woman under 40 in good health and CMV-seropositive. The sample comprised PBMCs. The nucleotide sequence reads TGCGCCAGCAGCCTCATGGCGGGTCAGCCCCAGCATTTT. It translates to CASSLMAGQPQHF.